The rows below give T cell receptor beta chains drawn from one sample of a study of blood T cell repertoires in COVID-19. Sequenced by immunoSEQ multiplex PCR; TCRdb stores in-frame clones only, minus some. The table records a few hundred thousand clones, more than 75% of them present only once. Sequenced sample: PBMCs or T cells enriched from blood (not recorded which). The receptors were sampled from a man in his thirties or forties who had recovered from COVID-19. Both conserved end residues are part of each CDR3. A D gene is named only where the DNA matches it firmly. Where a row states a size, it is once, few, many or the class of an expanded clone; other rows omit it.

.,.,TRBJ1-2,TRBV20-1,TGCAGTGCTAGGAAGAGTGATGGCTACACCTTC,CSARKSDGYTF
.,.,TRBJ1-5,TRBV18,TGTGCCAGCTCACCACAGGGGGAGAGTCAGCCCCAGCATTTT,CASSPQGESQPQHF
.,few,TRBJ2-5,TRBV9,TGTGCCAGCTCAATCTCCCAGGTCGAGACCCAGTACTTC,CASSISQVETQYF
.,.,TRBJ1-5,TRBV6-5,TGTGCCAGCAGTTATTCAGGGTCGGGCAATCAGCCCCAGCATTTT,CASSYSGSGNQPQHF
.,.,TRBJ1-5,TRBV27,TGTGCCAGCAGTCTCCGGGCAGGGGTCCAGCCCCAGCATTTT,CASSLRAGVQPQHF
TRBD1,.,TRBJ1-2,TRBV4-1,TGCGCCAGCAGCCAAGATCCCGGACAGGGAGATGGCTACACCTTC,CASSQDPGQGDGYTF
.,.,TRBJ1-5,TRBV19,TGTGCCAGTAGTGGGGACCGCGGGGCTTGGCAGCCCCAGCATTTT,CASSGDRGAWQPQHF
.,.,TRBJ1-1,TRBV27,TGTGCCAGCAGTTTGGGGGGGGGCCGGAACACTGAAGCTTTCTTT,CASSLGGGRNTEAFF
TRBD1,.,TRBJ2-5,TRBV4-1,TGCGCCAGCAGCCAAGCCGGACAGGGGGTTCAAGAGACCCAGTACTTC,CASSQAGQGVQETQYF
.,.,TRBJ2-7,TRBV18,TGTGCCAGCTCACCTGACTTACTCCACGAGCAGTACTTC,CASSPDLLHEQYF
.,.,TRBJ1-3,TRBV7-9,TGTGCCAGCAGCTCGAGGGTTTCAAGCTCTGGAAACACCATATATTTT,CASSSRVSSSGNTIYF
.,.,TRBJ1-3,TRBV5-1,TGCGCCAGCAGCTTGGCTCCGTCCAGCTCTGGAAACACCATATATTTT,CASSLAPSSSGNTIYF
.,.,TRBJ1-1,TRBV19,TGTGCCAGTAGTATAGTGGGCCTGAACACTGAAGCTTTCTTT,CASSIVGLNTEAFF
.,.,TRBJ1-3,TRBV6-2/TRBV6-3,TGTGCCAGCAGATACCTCATCGGGGGTGGAAACACCATATATTTT,CASRYLIGGGNTIYF
.,.,TRBJ1-2,TRBV10-2,TGCGCCAGCAGTGAGACCGGAACAGGGTACGGCTACACCTTC,CASSETGTGYGYTF
.,.,TRBJ1-1,TRBV20-1,TGCAGTGCTAGCCAGGGTCGGCCTTTCTTT,CSASQGRPFF
TRBD2,.,TRBJ2-5,TRBV2,TGTGCCAGCAGCCAGGGGACTAGTGGAGAGACCCAGTACTTC,CASSQGTSGETQYF
TRBD1,once,TRBJ1-3,TRBV5-1,TGCGCCAGCAGCTTGGGGCAGGGGGCAGACACCATATATTTT,CASSLGQGADTIYF
TRBD2,.,TRBJ2-2,TRBV27,TGTGCCAGCAGCCTTCGGGCCGGAGCGGGGGCCCAGAACACCGGGGAGCTGTTTTTT,CASSLRAGAGAQNTGELFF
.,.,TRBJ1-2,TRBV3-1/TRBV3-2,TGTGCCAGCAGCCAAGCGCAGGATTATGGCTACACCTTC,CASSQAQDYGYTF
.,.,TRBJ1-5,TRBV30,TGTGCCTGGAGTGTGGGGGCGGTTCAGCCCCAGCATTTT,CAWSVGAVQPQHF
TRBD1,.,TRBJ1-2,TRBV9,TGTGCCAGCAGCGTGGGGACAGGGTCAGACTATGGCTACACCTTC,CASSVGTGSDYGYTF
.,few,TRBJ1-5,TRBV6-1,TGTGCCAGCAGTGAAGGGGCGGACATCCGCAATCAGCCCCAGCATTTT,CASSEGADIRNQPQHF
.,.,TRBJ1-1,TRBV20-1,TGCAGTGCTAGTGCAGGGATCACTGAAGCTTTCTTT,CSASAGITEAFF
.,.,TRBJ1-1,TRBV12-5,TGTGCTAGCCCCCTGGGACAGAACACTGAAGCTTTCTTT,CASPLGQNTEAFF
.,.,TRBJ2-1,TRBV19,TGTGCCAGTAGTCCCGGGTGGTACAATGAGCAGTTCTTC,CASSPGWYNEQFF
.,.,TRBJ1-3,TRBV6-6,TGTGCCAGCAGTTACGACAGTGAAAACACCATATATTTT,CASSYDSENTIYF
TRBD1,.,TRBJ1-2,TRBV3-1/TRBV3-2,TGTGCCAGCAGCCCTTCGCCGGGACAGGGGGCGAGGAAGAGCGGCTACACCTTC,CASSPSPGQGARKSGYTF
.,once,TRBJ1-6,TRBV7-3,TGTGCCAGCAGCGTCTCCCCCGGGTATCACCCCCTCCACTTT,CASSVSPGYHPLHF
TRBD2,.,TRBJ2-3,TRBV10-3,TGTGCCATCAGTGAGATCCTAGCGGGGGATTCAGATACGCAGTATTTT,CAISEILAGDSDTQYF
TRBD1,.,TRBJ1-5,TRBV2,TGTGCCAGCAGCCGGGACAGCGTAAGAGTCGGCAATCAGCCCCAGCATTTT,CASSRDSVRVGNQPQHF
.,.,TRBJ2-7,TRBV7-9,TGTGCCAGCAGCCCAAGACAGTTCTACGAGCAGTACTTC,CASSPRQFYEQYF
TRBD1,.,TRBJ1-2,TRBV7-8,TGTGCCAGCAGCTACCGACAGGGAGTGACGGGGGACTATGGCTACACCTTC,CASSYRQGVTGDYGYTF
.,once,TRBJ2-1,TRBV10-3,TGTGCCATCAGTGAGTCGATAGGGGGCAATGAGCAGTTCTTC,CAISESIGGNEQFF
.,few,TRBJ1-1,TRBV29-1,TGCAGCGTTGTAATGAACACTGAAGCTTTCTTT,CSVVMNTEAFF
TRBD1,.,TRBJ1-6,TRBV6-5,TGTGCCAGCAGCCTAGACAGGGGGCATTCACCCCTCCACTTT,CASSLDRGHSPLHF
.,once,TRBJ1-5,TRBV3-1/TRBV3-2,TGTGCCAGCAGACTTGCTGAGGACAGCCCGTTTAATCAGCCCCAGCATTTT,CASRLAEDSPFNQPQHF
.,.,TRBJ1-5,TRBV5-5,TGTGCCAGCAGCTTGTCCGGGACAACTAGCAATCAGCCCCAGCATTTT,CASSLSGTTSNQPQHF
TRBD1,once,TRBJ1-2,TRBV14,TGTGCCAGCAGCCCCGGGACAGTCTATGGCTACACCTTC,CASSPGTVYGYTF
TRBD1,.,TRBJ1-3,TRBV27,TGTGCCAGCAGAACGACAGGGGAAAACACCATATATTTT,CASRTTGENTIYF
.,.,TRBJ1-6,TRBV9,TGTGCCAGCAGCGAACCGGGAGGTTCACCCCTCCACTTT,CASSEPGGSPLHF